A selection of T cell receptor beta chains follows, all from one sample in a study of follicular helper T cells after annual influenza vaccination. Some clones are missing from TCRdb's copy, which holds only in-frame ones; the method was immunoSEQ multiplex PCR. This sample has more than 10,000 clones, with around 85% found just once. The material was CXCR5- memory CD4+ T cells sorted from blood, obtained 6 weeks after influenza vaccination. These receptors originate from an adult who received the influenza vaccine. CDR3s include the opening cysteine and the closing phenylalanine or tryptophan. The D gene is left open where the match is weak. Clone size is not always given. Where it is, it says once, few, many or a class for expanded clones.

j_gene | v_gene | abundance | d_gene | CDR3aa | CDR3nt
TRBJ2-4 | TRBV18 | . | TRBD1 | CASSPGDRRSIQYF | TGTGCCAGCTCACCCGGGGACAGGCGGAGCATTCAGTACTTC
TRBJ2-3 | TRBV7-2 | . | . | CASSLGILGLGTDTQYF | TGTGCCAGCAGCTTAGGAATCCTAGGATTAGGGACAGATACGCAGTATTTT
TRBJ2-3 | TRBV11-3 | . | . | CASSLGYRDTQYF | TGTGCCAGCAGCTTAGGGTACAGAGATACGCAGTATTTT
TRBJ2-1 | TRBV7-9 | once | TRBD2 | CASSLHSGTSAAGEQFF | TGTGCCAGCAGCCTACACTCCGGGACTAGCGCTGCGGGTGAGCAGTTCTTC
TRBJ2-7 | TRBV5-1 | . | TRBD2 | CASTLLAGGRYEQYF | TGCGCCAGCACCCTTTTAGCGGGGGGGCGGTACGAGCAGTACTTC
TRBJ1-4 | TRBV19 | few | . | CASRITGFLNEKLFF | TGTGCCAGTAGGATTACAGGTTTCTTGAATGAAAAACTGTTTTTT
TRBJ2-1 | TRBV18 | . | . | CASSRGAGADEQFF | TGTGCCAGCTCCCGGGGGGCAGGGGCAGATGAGCAGTTCTTC
TRBJ1-5 | TRBV6-5 | few | . | CASSYSRTSNQPQHF | TGTGCCAGCAGTTACTCCAGGACATCGAATCAGCCCCAGCATTTT
TRBJ1-1 | TRBV7-9 | few | TRBD1 | CASSRNQGGHTEAFF | TGTGCCAGCAGCCGAAATCAGGGGGGTCACACTGAAGCTTTCTTT
TRBJ2-3 | TRBV10-2 | . | . | CASRKGLTDTQYF | TGCGCCAGCAGGAAGGGGTTGACAGATACGCAGTATTTT
TRBJ1-6 | TRBV5-8 | . | . | CASSLAVDPLWGRYNSPLHF | TGTGCCAGCAGCTTGGCCGTCGACCCCCTTTGGGGGAGGTATAATTCACCCCTCCACTTT
TRBJ1-6 | TRBV27 | . | . | CASMQGGNSPLHF | TGTGCCAGCATGCAGGGAGGTAATTCACCCCTCCACTTT
TRBJ1-6 | TRBV19 | . | . | CASTLEWGSPLHF | TGTGCCAGTACCCTTGAGTGGGGATCACCCCTCCACTTT
TRBJ2-3 | TRBV5-1 | . | . | CASSLYSAVTDTQYF | TGCGCCAGCAGCTTGTACTCAGCCGTCACAGATACGCAGTATTTT
TRBJ1-1 | TRBV29-1 | . | . | CSAAEGSTEAFF | TGCAGCGCCGCCGAGGGGAGTACTGAAGCTTTCTTT
TRBJ2-7 | TRBV10-3 | few | TRBD1 | CAISNNRGLYEQYF | TGTGCCATCAGTAATAACAGGGGGCTGTACGAGCAGTACTTC
TRBJ2-6 | TRBV18 | . | . | CASSPRRDSGANVLTF | TGTGCCAGCTCGCCTAGGAGGGACTCTGGGGCCAACGTCCTGACTTTC
TRBJ1-6 | TRBV7-6 | once | . | CASSLEGRTNSPLHF | TGTGCCAGCAGCTTAGAAGGCCGGACCAATTCACCCCTCCACTTT
TRBJ2-7 | TRBV18 | . | . | CASSLKRGQIEYEQYF | TGTGCCAGCTCGCTTAAGCGGGGACAAATAGAGTACGAGCAGTACTTC
TRBJ2-1 | TRBV21-1 | once | . | CASKERLAAKQFF | TGTGCCAGCAAGGAGAGACTAGCGGCAAAGCAGTTCTTC
TRBJ2-5 | TRBV15 | . | . | CATSRDRDRGTQYF | TGTGCCACCAGCAGAGATCGGGATCGAGGGACCCAGTACTTC
TRBJ1-1 | TRBV10-3 | . | . | CAISDLVGVTEAFF | TGTGCCATCAGTGACTTGGTGGGGGTCACTGAAGCTTTCTTT